The entry below gives a single T cell receptor beta chain sequence along with its context. As yet, its antigen is unknown. Reverse transcription of all isolated RNA meant that expressed TCRB transcripts were sequenced. Method: immunoSEQ multiplex PCR; TCRdb's copy keeps in-frame clones and lacks some. The profile shows roughly 180,000 clones, approximately 8.1% of them singletons. The J segment lost 8 bases and the V segment lost 10 bases, leaving 10 bases of the junction unmatched. Germline V gives CDR1 MDHEN, CDR2 SYDVKM. The CDR3 has 13 amino acids. This sample stems from a study of beta chain features in type 1 diabetes. Overall study results and limits: Shortening of TCRB CDR3s, moderate but significant, appeared in all four CD4+ subsets of Type 1 diabetes patients. There was a possibility that cDNA sequencing over-represented cells with high TCR expression.

This clonotype originated in a middle-aged woman with type 1 diabetes. The chain uses TRBV28 and TRBJ1-1; 10 bases align to TRBD1. Material: central memory CD4+ T cells from blood. The CDR3 protein is CAIWGQGPTEAFF. The CDR3 coding sequence is TGTGCCATTTGGGGACAGGGGCCTACGGAAGCTTTCTTT.